This TCR beta chain was captured in a study of T cell clusters in autoimmune cytopenias. Study in general: Per sample, median TRB depth was roughly 50,000 reads, yielding a median roughly 2,200 distinct clonotypes.

Of note for this clonotype: The antigen is not known.

In germline, CDR1 is SEHNR, CDR2 FQNEAQ (reference sequence). The CDR3 is 15 residues long. Approximately 36,000 genome equivalents of blood DNA were amplified for TRB. One tube held mixed TRB-A and TRB-B primer pools for touch-down PCR. TCRdb re-called the multiplex PCR reads and shows each CDR3 protein once, DNA omitted. The sample totals about 15,000 distinct CDR3 sequences. Overall study results and limits: Physiological T cell clusters of healthy donors were apparently absent in primary autoimmune cytopenia patients. TRB repertoire shifts in secondary cytopenia and chronic lymphocytic leukemia mostly reflected lymphoma, not autoimmunity.

This same sample was also part of a study on T cell repertoires in aging, cancer and after chemotherapy. As reported in that work: Across the chemotherapy interval, each cancer cohort showed higher median generation probability, suggesting thymic rebound.

The genes are TRBV7-9 and TRBJ2-3; TCRdb proposes TRBD1, but this gene call is untestable without DNA. The sample comprised peripheral blood. The TCR comes from a human donor in good health. The CDR3: CASSTVWGVTDTQYF.